The 18 T cell receptor beta chains below all came from one sample that was sequenced in a study of T cell repertoires in cytomegalovirus infection. MiXCR, applied by TCRdb to the reads, yields one record per CDR3 protein. The sample holds more than 300,000 distinct CDR3 sequences, just under 35% seen once. Their antigens are not known. Source: cultured PBMCs, taken from culture after CMV antigen stimulation. The receptors derive from a human donor in good health (CMV status not recorded). Some clones in this sample may be carry-over from other donors' samples.

This clonotype came up a few times. V is TRBV20-1 and J is TRBJ2-1, with D perhaps TRBD2 (5 bases). The CDR3 is 12 residues long. The germline V gene has CDR1 DFQATT and CDR2 SNEGSKA (reference sequence). V lost 4 bases to trimming and J lost 7 bases, with 11 bases between them. CDR3 sequence (DNA): TGCAGTGCTACTCATTCGGGGAATGAGCAGTTCTTC. Translated: CSATHSGNEQFF.

The V and J genes are TRBV12-3 or TRBV12-4 and TRBJ2-3; 13 nucleotides align to TRBD2. With V trimmed by 5 bases and J by 3 bases, 8 bases remained unmatched. The CDR3 runs to 17 residues. The CDR3 is CASSPGTSGARTDTQYF. Written as DNA, the CDR3 is TGTGCCAGCAGTCCCGGGACTAGCGGGGCCCGGACAGATACGCAGTATTTT.

This clonotype occurred a few times. The CDR3 DNA is TGTGCCAGCAGCTTAGGGGTCCGGGGGTCCACAGATACGCAGTATTTT. Amino acids: CASSLGVRGSTDTQYF. The chain combines TRBV7-2 with TRBJ2-3, with D perhaps matching TRBD2 (6 bases). CDR3 length: 16 amino acids. V gave up 1 base and J gave up 2 bases, with 13 bases separating them. Per the germline V gene, CDR1 is SGHTA and CDR2 is FQGNSA.

J is TRBJ1-1 and V is TRBV7-6, with D unclear. With 6 bases removed from V and 0 bases from J, the gap between germline ends came to 8 bases. The germline CDR1 and CDR2 sequences are SGHVS and FNYEAQ. The CDR3 sequence is 13 residues long. In DNA, the CDR3 is TGTGCCAGCAGGCAATTATTGAACACTGAAGCTTTCTTT. Protein sequence: CASRQLLNTEAFF. Complete variable domain (other parts from reference TRBV7-6 and TRBJ1-1): GAGVSQSPRYKVTKRGQDVALRCDPISGHVSLYWYRQALGQGPEFLTYFNYEAQQDKSGLPNDRFSAERPEGSISTLTIQRTEQRDSAMYRCASRQLLNTEAFFGQGTRLTVV.

The V and J genes are TRBV12-3 or TRBV12-4 and TRBJ1-1; TRBD1 might be the D (6 bases). CDR3 length: 17 amino acids. The V gene lost 4 bases and the J gene lost 0 bases, with 18 bases spanning the gap. The CDR3 loop reads CASSSPTGAPLNTEAFF. CDR3 DNA: TGTGCCAGCAGTTCTCCGACAGGCGCCCCTTTGAACACTGAAGCTTTCTTT.

Notes on this clonotype: Possible read error: a much larger clone is one base away. The missing conserved phenylalanine or tryptophan at the end of this CDR3 makes a read error likely. This chain connects TRBV7-2 to TRBJ1-5; unclear D gene. With 2 bases removed from V and 11 bases from J, the gap between germline ends came to 10 bases. This CDR3 has 12 residues. Germline V gene sequence: CDR1 SGHTA, CDR2 FQGNSA. The CDR3 loop reads CASSLYSGAQHL. In nucleotides, the CDR3 is TGTGCCAGCAGCTTATACTCTGGGGCCCAGCATTTA.

This clonotype appeared many times. The chain couples TRBV7-8 to TRBJ2-7; TRBD2 agrees at 11 bases. The CDR3 has 16 residues. Germline-derived CDR1 and CDR2 are SGHVS and FQNEAQ. J gave up 4 bases and V 1 base, and 6 bases lay outside the gene matches. The CDR3 here is CASSLVGTSGNYEQYF. In DNA, the CDR3 is TGTGCCAGCAGCTTAGTTGGGACTAGCGGTAATTACGAGCAGTACTTC.

This chain links TRBV12-3 or TRBV12-4 with TRBJ2-3, with 10 positions matching TRBD2. The CDR3 contains 14 residues. V trimming: 10 bases; J trimming: 4 bases; junction bases outside the gene matches: 8. The CDR3 nucleotides are TGTGCCACCCAGAAGCGGGAGGGCTCAGATACGCAGTATTTT. Translated: CATQKREGSDTQYF.

This chain joins TRBV6-4 and TRBJ2-1, with 7 nucleotides matching TRBD1. The CDR3 extends over 13 amino acids. Germline V gives CDR1 MRHNA, CDR2 SNTAGT. V lost 6 bases, J lost 9 bases, and 8 bases stayed unmatched. CDR3 sequence reads: CASSEARQGEQFF. CDR3 DNA: TGTGCCAGCAGCGAGGCCAGACAGGGTGAGCAGTTCTTC.

This clonotype was detected ten times or more. The V call is TRBV7-4, the J call TRBJ2-4, with TRBD1 identical over 7 bases. Germline loops: CDR1 SGHVT, CDR2 SQSDAQ. The V segment lost 3 bases and the J segment 11 bases; nucleotides outside the gene matches: 10. The CDR3 has 14 residues. CDR3 sequence (DNA): TGTGCCAGCAGCTTTAGCGACAGGGTAGAGGTTCAGTACTTC. It translates to CASSFSDRVEVQYF.

This rearrangement joins TRBV5-6 to TRBJ2-1; perhaps TRBD2 as D (6 bases). Deletions cut 4 bases from V and 7 bases from J, with 21 bases between. The CDR3 has 16 amino acids. From germline, CDR1 is SGHDT and CDR2 YYEEEE. This CDR3 is CASSKVGGGRVNEQFF. The DNA for the CDR3 is TGTGCCAGCAGCAAAGTCGGGGGAGGTAGAGTAAATGAGCAGTTCTTC.

The chain combines TRBV6-1 with TRBJ1-2; TRBD1 might be the D (6 bases). Germline CDR1 MNHNS, CDR2 SASEGT. Trimming shortened V by 1 base and J by 5 bases, and 14 bases separated the two germline ends. The CDR3 has 15 residues. The CDR3 here is CASSEGPTGSYGYTF. As DNA, the CDR3 is TGTGCCAGCAGTGAAGGTCCAACAGGGTCTTATGGCTACACCTTC.

This clonotype was counted a few times. The chain recombines TRBV12-3 or TRBV12-4 with TRBJ1-5; 8 bases agree with TRBD1. The ends lost 3 bases at V and 4 bases at J; junction bases unmatched: 8. The CDR3 spans 16 residues. The CDR3 nucleotides are TGTGCCAGCAGTTTCGGCAGGGGGCTTGGGAATCAGCCCCAGCATTTT. It translates to CASSFGRGLGNQPQHF.

The chain couples TRBV12-3 or TRBV12-4 to TRBJ2-1, with D uncertain. This CDR3 region has 12 residues. V lost 7 bases to trimming and J lost 3 bases, with 7 bases between them. For the CDR3, the DNA is TGTGCCAGCACGGACGTCTACAATGAGCAGTTCTTC. The encoded protein is CASTDVYNEQFF.

This clonotype came up many times. CDR3 protein: CASSLGNGPGQPQHF. For the CDR3, the DNA is TGTGCCAGCAGCTTAGGGAACGGTCCTGGACAGCCCCAGCATTTT. This chain links TRBV7-2 with TRBJ1-5, with D hard to call. Germline CDR1 SGHTA, CDR2 FQGNSA. V was clipped by 1 base and J by 7 bases, with 14 bases between them. This CDR3 comprises 15 residues. Complete variable domain (other parts from reference TRBV7-2 and TRBJ1-5): GAGVSQSPSNKVTEKGKDVELRCDPISGHTALYWYRQSLGQGLEFLIYFQGNSAPDKSGLPSDRFSAERTGGSVSTLTIQRTQQEDSAVYLCASSLGNGPGQPQHFGDGTRLSIL.

The chain uses TRBV10-2 and TRBJ2-7, with TRBD2 identical over 13 bases. The germline V gene has CDR1 WSHSY and CDR2 SAAADI. The V gene end was trimmed by 7 bases and the J gene end by 6 bases; junction bases not matched to a gene: 6. This CDR3 region has 14 residues. CDR3 DNA: TGCGCCAGCAAACCGGGACTAGCGGGATTCGAGCAGTACGTC. This gives the protein CASKPGLAGFEQYV.

This clonotype was recorded a few times. The chain is built from TRBV7-9 and TRBJ2-5, with 8 bases aligning to TRBD2. In germline, CDR1 is SEHNR, CDR2 FQNEAQ (reference sequence). The ends lost 3 bases at V and 0 bases at J; junction bases unmatched: 6. CDR3 length equals 16 residues. The CDR3 region is CASSLGREVYQETQYF. The DNA of the CDR3 is TGTGCCAGCAGCTTGGGGCGGGAGGTCTACCAAGAGACCCAGTACTTC. Based on the CDR3 plus reference TRBV7-9 and TRBJ2-5, the full variable domain is DTGVSQNPRHKITKRGQNVTFRCDPISEHNRLYWYRQTLGQGPEFLTYFQNEAQLEKSRLLSDRFSAERPKGSFSTLEIQRTEQGDSAMYLCASSLGREVYQETQYFGPGTRLLVL.

CDR3 loop: CASSLPRTLNEKLFF. The CDR3 DNA is TGTGCCAGCAGCTTACCCCGGACACTTAATGAAAAACTGTTTTTT. This chain joins TRBV7-8 and TRBJ1-4; TRBD1 might be the D (5 bases). The CDR3 loop spans 15 amino acids. Germline CDR1 reads SGHVS; CDR2 reads FQNEAQ. V was shortened by 2 bases and J by 4 bases, with 11 bases between the two germline ends.